This T cell receptor beta chain was sequenced during a study of early T cells in non-severe SARS-CoV-2 infection. Study-level results: VDJdb matching, biased toward anti-spike CD8 responses, missed private and CD4 specificities.

The CDR3 spans 15 residues. Trimming took 3 bases from V and 6 from J; bases not matched to a gene: 8. Germline assignment: CDR1 MRHNA and CDR2 SNTAGT. The TCR library protocol attached unique molecular identifiers to the individual cDNA molecules. One entry per CDR3 protein, called by TCRdb with MiXCR from the 5' RACE reads. Of 25,000 to 35,000 distinct CDR3 sequences listed, about 4.6% were seen once; the top ten hold over 9.5%. This clonotype was recorded at least ten times. The target antigen is unknown. This chain joins TRBV6-4 and TRBJ2-3; TRBD2 agrees at 8 bases. This sequence was found in an adult who was a healthcare worker with PCR-confirmed SARS-CoV-2 infection or an uninfected control (not recorded which). The sample comprised whole blood. CDR3 in amino acids: CASSDRAGEADTQYF. Here the CDR3 DNA reads TGTGCCAGCAGTGATAGAGCGGGAGAGGCGGATACGCAGTATTTT.